A selection of T cell receptor beta chains follows, all from one sample in a study of regulatory T cells in long-lasting Graves disease. TCRdb re-called the multiplex PCR reads with MiXCR, one entry per CDR3 protein. The sample carries nearly 350,000 distinct CDR3 sequences, roughly 21% recorded once. The sequenced sample was peripheral blood mononuclear cells (PBMCs), obtained when the disease was refractory, from a patient treated with antithyroid drugs. These receptors originate from a female donor with Graves disease. The CDR3 runs from the conserved cysteine through the conserved F or W. D genes are given only for firm matches. Expanded clones are given a class, and other clones once, few, many or no size at all.

J,V,size,D,DNA,CDR3
TRBJ2-5,TRBV27,many,-,TGTGCCAGCAGTTTCACTCGGGTGGAGACCCAGTACTTC,CASSFTRVETQYF
TRBJ1-6,TRBV28,-,-,TGTGCCAGCAGTTTTAGGGCAGAACCGGTCGTTTATAATTCACCCCTCCACTTT,CASSFRAEPVVYNSPLHF
TRBJ1-1,TRBV5-1,-,-,TGCGCCAGCAGCTTCCCACAAGGGCAGGGAAGGAACACTGAAGCTTTCTTT,CASSFPQGQGRNTEAFF
TRBJ2-7,TRBV2,many,TRBD2,TGTGCCAGCAAAAGTGAGACTAGCGGCGCCGAGCAGTACTTC,CASKSETSGAEQYF
TRBJ2-7,TRBV7-9,-,TRBD2,TGTGCCATCGGGCAGCGGGATCCGGGCCACGAGCAGTACTTC,CAIGQRDPGHEQYF
TRBJ2-7,TRBV18,few,-,TGTGCCAGCTCACCAACGAGCTCCTACGAGCAGTACTTC,CASSPTSSYEQYF
TRBJ2-2,TRBV29-1,-,-,TGCAGCGCTGCGGGGGCGGGCACCGGGGAGCTGTTTTTT,CSAAGAGTGELFF
TRBJ2-7,TRBV29-1,-,TRBD2,TGCAGCGTTGGCCGGGAGGGACGGGAGCAGTACTTC,CSVGREGREQYF
TRBJ2-5,TRBV11-2,many,TRBD1,TGTGCCAGCAGCTCCGGACAGGGGGCAAAGACCCAGTACTTC,CASSSGQGAKTQYF
TRBJ2-2,TRBV7-9,-,TRBD1,TGTGCCAGCAGACGTAGGGACAGGGTAGAGACCGGGGAGCTGTTTTTT,CASRRRDRVETGELFF
TRBJ1-6,TRBV19,-,TRBD1,TGTGCCAGTATGGGAAACAGGGGTGGCTATAATTCACCCCTCCACTTT,CASMGNRGGYNSPLHF
TRBJ2-5,TRBV10-3,few,-,TGTGCCATCAGTGAAAACTATGAGGGGGGAGAGACCCAGTACTTC,CAISENYEGGETQYF
TRBJ1-1,TRBV6-1,-,-,TGTGCCAGCAGTGCAGTCGAGGGGTCCGCTGAAGCTTTCTTT,CASSAVEGSAEAFF
TRBJ2-7,TRBV7-2,-,-,TGTGCCAGCAGCCAGTGGGGGGGGCGGACCTCTAGCGAGCAGTACTTC,CASSQWGGRTSSEQYF
TRBJ2-7,TRBV7-9,many,-,TGTGCCAGCAGCCAGAGCGACTACGAGCAGTACTTC,CASSQSDYEQYF
TRBJ1-1,TRBV18,few,-,TGTGCCAGCTCACTGGGACTGGTGGGGAACACTGAAGCTTTCTTT,CASSLGLVGNTEAFF
TRBJ1-5,TRBV20-1,-,-,TGCAGTGCTAGCATACAGTCCAACAATCAGCCCCAGCATTTT,CSASIQSNNQPQHF
TRBJ1-1,TRBV11-2,-,-,TGTGCCAGCAGCTTATTGGCCGGGCCGTTGCAACCCGAAGCTTTCTTT,CASSLLAGPLQPEAFF
TRBJ1-4,TRBV6-1,many,-,TGTGCCAGCAGCCTACAGGGTTTTGGGAAACTGTTTTTT,CASSLQGFGKLFF
TRBJ1-2,TRBV12-3/TRBV12-4,many,TRBD1,TGTGCCAGCAGTTTACCCCGGGTCAGGGGGAACTATGGCTACACCTTC,CASSLPRVRGNYGYTF
TRBJ2-5,TRBV7-2,many,-,TGTGCCAGCAGCACACGGACGGCCGGGGGGACCCAGTACTTC,CASSTRTAGGTQYF
TRBJ2-6,TRBV12-3/TRBV12-4,-,TRBD1,TGTGCCAGCAGACCGGGACAGGGGGCTGGTGGGGCCAACGTCCTGACTTTC,CASRPGQGAGGANVLTF
TRBJ2-2,TRBV3-1,-,-,TGTGCCAGCAGCCAACCTCCCGCAGCCGGGGAGCTGTTTTTT,CASSQPPAAGELFF
TRBJ1-1,TRBV12-3/TRBV12-4,many,-,TGTGCCAGCAGCCCACAGATCGGCCCTGAAGCTTTCTTT,CASSPQIGPEAFF
TRBJ2-5,TRBV10-3,few,TRBD1,TGTGCCATCAGTTCATCCAGGGGGCGTGAGACCCAGTACTTC,CAISSSRGRETQYF
TRBJ1-6,TRBV9,-,-,TGTGCCAGCAGCCCATCCGGGGGCTCTAATTCACCCCTCCACTTT,CASSPSGGSNSPLHF
TRBJ1-1,TRBV5-1,few,-,TGCGCCAGCAGCCCACAGGGCGCAAGTATCACTGAAGCTTTCTTT,CASSPQGASITEAFF